This TCR beta chain stems from a study of cytomegalovirus exposure and HLA in healthy donors. Study results and caveats: Reported results showed that the classifier diagnosed cytomegalovirus status with high specificity and sensitivity. A later examination showed that TCR association rates differed by HLA locus, with DRB1 most and HLA-C fewest. The dataset shows that most TCR sequences were rare, while some public TCRs occurred in many donors. TRBV6-2, TRBV6-3 and other indistinguishable V segments were excluded.

Regarding this clone: Its specificity is unknown.

Germline V gives CDR1 ENHRY, CDR2 SYGVKD. The CDR3 is made up of 14 amino acids. Unmatched junction bases numbered 5, after V lost 4 bases and J lost 10 bases. The PCR contained 60 Vbeta and 13 Jbeta primers. Method: immunoSEQ multiplex PCR; TCRdb's copy keeps in-frame clones and lacks some. The sample holds a few hundred thousand clones, roughly 80% seen once. Sequenced: PBMCs. The chain employs TRBV10-3 and TRBJ1-6, with 9 positions matching TRBD1. The clonotype comes from a girl aged 2 to 10 in good health and CMV-seronegative. In DNA, the CDR3 is TGTGCCATCAGTGGAACAGGGGGCCGATCACCCCTCCACTTT. Its protein product is CAISGTGGRSPLHF.